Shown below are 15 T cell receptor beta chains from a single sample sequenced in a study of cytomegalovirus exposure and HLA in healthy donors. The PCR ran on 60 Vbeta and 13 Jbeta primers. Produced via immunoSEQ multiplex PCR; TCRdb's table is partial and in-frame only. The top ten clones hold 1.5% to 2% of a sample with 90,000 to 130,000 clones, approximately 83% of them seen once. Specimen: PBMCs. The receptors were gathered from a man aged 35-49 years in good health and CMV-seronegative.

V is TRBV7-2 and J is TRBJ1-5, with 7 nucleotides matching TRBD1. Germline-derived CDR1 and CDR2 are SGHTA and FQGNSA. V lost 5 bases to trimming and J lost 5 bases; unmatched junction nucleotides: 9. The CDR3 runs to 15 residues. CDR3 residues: CASSPGQQRDQPQHF. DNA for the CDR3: TGTGCCAGCAGCCCGGGACAGCAGCGCGATCAGCCCCAGCATTTT.

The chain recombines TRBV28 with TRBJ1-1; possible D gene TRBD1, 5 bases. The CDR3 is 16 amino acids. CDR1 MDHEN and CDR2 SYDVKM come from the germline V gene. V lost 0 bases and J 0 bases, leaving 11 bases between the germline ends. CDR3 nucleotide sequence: TGTGCCAGCAGTTTATGGGGGGGGAACATGAACACTGAAGCTTTCTTT. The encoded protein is CASSLWGGNMNTEAFF.

CDR3 coding DNA: TGCAGTGCAGGACAGAACACTGAAGCTTTCTTT. Protein: CSAGQNTEAFF. The chain recombines TRBV20-1 with TRBJ1-1; D perhaps matches TRBD1 (5 bases). The length of the CDR3 is 11 residues. V lost 6 bases and J 1 base, leaving 6 bases between the germline ends. Germline V lookup: CDR1 DFQATT, CDR2 SNEGSKA (reference sequence).

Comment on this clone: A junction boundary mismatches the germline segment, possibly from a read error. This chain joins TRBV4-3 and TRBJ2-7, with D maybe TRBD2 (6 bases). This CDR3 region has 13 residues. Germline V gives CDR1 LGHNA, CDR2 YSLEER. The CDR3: CASSFNWGDPLNF. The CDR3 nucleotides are TGCGCCAGCAGCTTTAATTGGGGGGACCCTCTAAACTTC.

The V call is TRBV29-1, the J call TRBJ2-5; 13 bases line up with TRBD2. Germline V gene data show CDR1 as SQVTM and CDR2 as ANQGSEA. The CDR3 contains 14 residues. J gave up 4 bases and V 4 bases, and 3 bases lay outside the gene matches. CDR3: CSVVLAGGRETQYF. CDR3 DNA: TGCAGCGTTGTACTAGCGGGGGGGAGAGAGACCCAGTACTTC.

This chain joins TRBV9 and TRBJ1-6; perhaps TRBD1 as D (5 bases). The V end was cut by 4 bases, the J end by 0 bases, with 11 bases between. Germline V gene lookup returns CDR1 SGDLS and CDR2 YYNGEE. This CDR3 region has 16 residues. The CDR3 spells CASSPQGNSYNSPLHF. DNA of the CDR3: TGTGCCAGCAGCCCGCAGGGCAACTCCTATAATTCACCCCTCCACTTT.

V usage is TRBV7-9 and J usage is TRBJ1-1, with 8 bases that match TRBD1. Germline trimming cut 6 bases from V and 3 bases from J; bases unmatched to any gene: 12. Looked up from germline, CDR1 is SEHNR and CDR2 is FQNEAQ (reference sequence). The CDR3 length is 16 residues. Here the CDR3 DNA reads TGTGCCAGCAGTCACCCGCCAGGGGGCGCGGACACTGAAGCTTTCTTT. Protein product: CASSHPPGGADTEAFF.

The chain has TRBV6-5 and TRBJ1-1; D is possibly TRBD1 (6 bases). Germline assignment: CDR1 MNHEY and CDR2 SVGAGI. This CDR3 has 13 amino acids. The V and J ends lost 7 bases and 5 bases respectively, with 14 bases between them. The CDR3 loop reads CASTRGAGTEAFF. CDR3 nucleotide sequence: TGTGCCAGCACCCGGGGGGCGGGTACTGAAGCTTTCTTT.

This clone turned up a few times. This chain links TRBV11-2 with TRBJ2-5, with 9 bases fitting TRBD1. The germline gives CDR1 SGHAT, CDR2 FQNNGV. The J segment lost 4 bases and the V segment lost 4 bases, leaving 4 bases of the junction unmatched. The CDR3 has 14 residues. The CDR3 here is CASSYTGGRETQYF. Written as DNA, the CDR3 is TGTGCCAGCAGCTACACAGGGGGCAGAGAGACCCAGTACTTC.

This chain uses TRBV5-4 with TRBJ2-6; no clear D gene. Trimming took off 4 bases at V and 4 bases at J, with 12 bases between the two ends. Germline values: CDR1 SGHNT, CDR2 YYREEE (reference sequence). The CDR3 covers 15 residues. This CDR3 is CASSPGVAGANVLTF. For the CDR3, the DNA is TGTGCCAGCAGCCCCGGTGTAGCCGGGGCCAACGTCCTGACTTTC.

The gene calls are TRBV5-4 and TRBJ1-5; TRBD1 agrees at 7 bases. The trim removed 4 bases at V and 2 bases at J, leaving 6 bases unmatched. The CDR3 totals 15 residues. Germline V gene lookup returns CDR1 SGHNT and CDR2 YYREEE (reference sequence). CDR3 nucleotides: TGTGCCAGCAGCCCCGACGGGACAGGCAATCAGCCCCAGCATTTT. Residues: CASSPDGTGNQPQHF.

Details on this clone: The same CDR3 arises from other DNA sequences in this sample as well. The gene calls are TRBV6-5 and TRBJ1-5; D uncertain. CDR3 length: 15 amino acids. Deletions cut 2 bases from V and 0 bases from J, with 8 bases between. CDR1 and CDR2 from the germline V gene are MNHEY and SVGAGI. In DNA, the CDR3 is TGTGCCAGCAGTTACGCAGGTCCTAGCAATCAGCCCCAGCATTTT. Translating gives CASSYAGPSNQPQHF.

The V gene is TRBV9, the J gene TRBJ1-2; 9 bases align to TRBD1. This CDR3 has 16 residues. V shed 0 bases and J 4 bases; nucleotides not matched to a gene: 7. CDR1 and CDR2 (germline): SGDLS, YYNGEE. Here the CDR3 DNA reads TGTGCCAGCAGCGTAGCTGTTGGGACAGGGTCCTATGGCTACACCTTC. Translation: CASSVAVGTGSYGYTF.

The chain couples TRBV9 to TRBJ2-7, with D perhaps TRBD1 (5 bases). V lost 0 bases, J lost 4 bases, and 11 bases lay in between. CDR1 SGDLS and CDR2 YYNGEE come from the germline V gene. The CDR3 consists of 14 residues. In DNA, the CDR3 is TGTGCCAGCAGCGTAGACTGGGGCCAATACGAGCAGTACTTC. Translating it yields CASSVDWGQYEQYF.

The CDR3 region is CASSPERGGVWSNEQFF. The CDR3 DNA follows: TGTGCCAGCAGCCCCGAGCGGGGGGGCGTTTGGTCCAATGAGCAGTTCTTC. V gene TRBV27 combines with J gene TRBJ2-1, with 10 bases that match TRBD2. The CDR3 contains 17 residues. The ends lost 6 bases at V and 6 bases at J; junction bases unmatched: 14. The germline gives CDR1 MNHEY, CDR2 SMNVEV (reference sequence).